Listed below are T cell receptor beta chains from one sample, sequenced in a study of T-cell memory formation after mild COVID-19. TCRdb independently ran MiXCR on the 5' RACE reads; one entry per CDR3 protein. The data show over 60,000 distinct CDR3 sequences, 16% seen once. Sequencing used PBMCs or a T cell subset sorted from them (not recorded which). The receptors stem from an adult woman who had mild COVID-19 (a few samples of this study predate the infection). Cell type and time point are not known. CDR3s leave out the opening cysteine and the closing phenylalanine or tryptophan. The order of the fields is V gene, J gene, CDR3 length, CDR3 protein.

>TRBV5-5|TRBJ1-1|8
ASRSTEAF
>TRBV5-1|TRBJ2-7|13
ASSSMTGSLYEQY
>TRBV5-1|TRBJ1-1|14
ASSLATGTGTTEAF
>TRBV12-3/TRBV12-4|TRBJ2-1|13
ASSPLDRGLDEQF
>TRBV11-2|TRBJ2-1|8
ASSGTEQF
>TRBV19|TRBJ2-7|13
ASRVGTSEPYEQY
>TRBV2|TRBJ1-1|9
ASRGPTEAF
>TRBV24-1|TRBJ2-3|15
ATSDPARQGEGDTQY
>TRBV6-2/TRBV6-3|TRBJ2-7|12
ASSYRTRGLEQY
>TRBV4-1|TRBJ2-7|13
ASSQDGTGTYEQY
>TRBV4-2|TRBJ2-7|14
ASSQEGGDRGYEQY
>TRBV7-6|TRBJ2-1|20
ASSLGQGTFSTSGGARDEQF
>TRBV6-5|TRBJ2-7|13
ASSLISGGGYEQY
>TRBV12-3/TRBV12-4|TRBJ2-1|15
ASSLVGPSGSYNEQF
>TRBV7-6|TRBJ2-3|13
ASSPFGGSGDTQY
>TRBV24-1|TRBJ2-7|11
ATPASGTYEQY
>TRBV20-1|TRBJ2-5|13
SARDRDRLQETQY
>TRBV7-8|TRBJ2-1|11
ASSLGDLNEQF
>TRBV6-2/TRBV6-3|TRBJ2-7|11
ASSYNRLDEQY
>TRBV5-1|TRBJ2-7|12
ASSLPDRSYEQY
>TRBV28|TRBJ2-5|18
ASSHNPRQLAGGQQETQY
>TRBV7-6|TRBJ2-1|12
ASQKGGRENEQF
>TRBV30|TRBJ2-7|11
AWSVGQSGEQY
>TRBV29-1|TRBJ2-1|12
SVNTGTGGNEQF
>TRBV19|TRBJ1-1|9
ASDRDREAF
>TRBV6-5|TRBJ2-3|13
ASSYSTRSTDTQY
>TRBV25-1|TRBJ2-1|13
ASTLGQGTLNEQF
>TRBV11-3|TRBJ2-1|13
ASSPGLAGNNEQF
>TRBV7-9|TRBJ2-1|9
ANSRDNEQF
>TRBV9|TRBJ2-1|9
ASGGEGEQF
>TRBV20-1|TRBJ2-7|11
SAKAQLTYEQY
>TRBV9|TRBJ2-2|12
ASQGAVNTGELF
>TRBV27|TRBJ1-2|11
ASSWDRTYGYT
>TRBV14|TRBJ2-1|14
ASSQDYVSPYNEQF
>TRBV20-1|TRBJ2-3|7
SASRAGD
>TRBV18|TRBJ2-7|11
ASSPQDSYEQY
>TRBV12-3/TRBV12-4|TRBJ2-5|11
ASSPESGETQY
>TRBV29-1|TRBJ1-2|11
SVAGTDNYGYT
>TRBV5-5|TRBJ2-7|17
ASSSSPGLAGSSSYEQY
>TRBV7-9|TRBJ2-5|13
ASSFAQGRKETQY
>TRBV7-9|TRBJ2-7|10
ASSSGTYEQY
>TRBV9|TRBJ2-7|12
ASSGGDSHYEQY
>TRBV12-3/TRBV12-4|TRBJ2-1|13
ASSLWGLAGNEQF
>TRBV7-6|TRBJ2-7|12
ASSLGGSSGEQY
>TRBV6-5|TRBJ2-5|16
ASSYSATGTTVGETQY
>TRBV5-1|TRBJ2-7|12
ASSQDGSPYEQY